Listed below are T cell receptor beta chains from one sample, sequenced in a study of T cell changes during pregnancy in multiple sclerosis. Profiling relied on immunoSEQ multiplex PCR, and the TCRdb table lists in-frame clones only, not all of them. Found here are around 62,000 clones, 70% to 90% of them singletons; the top ten hold 2% to 3%. Sequencing was performed on peripheral blood, taken in the first trimester of pregnancy. The receptors here all came from a female donor with multiple sclerosis, enrolled in a pregnancy study. Both conserved end residues are part of each CDR3. D genes are given only for firm matches. Size is omitted from some rows. Given values are once, few, many or a class for expanded clones.

D: TRBD1
V: TRBV19
J: TRBJ1-1
size: few
CDR3: CASRTTGGAGEAFF
DNA: TGTGCCAGTAGAACCACAGGGGGCGCGGGTGAAGCTTTCTTT

D: -
V: TRBV7-2
J: TRBJ1-2
size: once
CDR3: CASSSLPGHQKGNYGYTF
DNA: TGTGCCAGCAGCTCATTACCGGGACACCAAAAGGGGAACTATGGCTACACCTTC

D: -
V: TRBV5-6
J: TRBJ1-5
size: -
CDR3: CASSFYLGVGDQPQHF
DNA: TGTGCCAGCAGCTTTTATTTAGGGGTTGGTGATCAGCCCCAGCATTTT

D: -
V: TRBV18
J: TRBJ1-1
size: -
CDR3: CASSPGRGQAEAFF
DNA: TGTGCCAGCTCACCTGGCAGGGGCCAAGCTGAAGCTTTCTTT

D: TRBD1
V: TRBV14
J: TRBJ2-7
size: -
CDR3: CASSQLRTGPYEQYF
DNA: TGTGCCAGCAGCCAATTAAGGACAGGGCCCTACGAGCAGTACTTC

D: -
V: TRBV19
J: TRBJ1-5
size: -
CDR3: CASSEGRNQPQHF
DNA: TGTGCCAGTAGCGAGGGCCGGAATCAGCCCCAGCATTTT

D: -
V: TRBV7-2
J: TRBJ1-5
size: -
CDR3: CASAPAAGAINQPQHF
DNA: TGTGCCAGCGCCCCCGCGGCAGGGGCGATCAATCAGCCCCAGCATTTT

D: -
V: TRBV9
J: TRBJ2-2
size: once
CDR3: CASSVEPGEVGELFF
DNA: TGTGCCAGCAGCGTAGAACCAGGGGAAGTCGGGGAGCTGTTTTTT

D: -
V: TRBV19
J: TRBJ1-1
size: -
CDR3: CASSARGNTEAFF
DNA: TGTGCCAGTAGCGCCCGGGGGAACACTGAAGCTTTCTTT

D: -
V: TRBV6-5
J: TRBJ2-7
size: -
CDR3: CASSYSRGSYEQYF
DNA: TGTGCCAGCAGTTACTCGAGAGGATCCTACGAGCAGTACTTC

D: -
V: TRBV7-6
J: TRBJ2-2
size: -
CDR3: CASSLTGELFF
DNA: TGTGCCAGCAGCCTTACCGGGGAGCTGTTTTTT

D: TRBD2
V: TRBV9
J: TRBJ2-5
size: -
CDR3: CASSVEPTGLAGGGAQETQYF
DNA: TGTGCCAGCAGCGTAGAGCCTACGGGACTAGCGGGAGGAGGGGCCCAAGAGACCCAGTACTTC

D: -
V: TRBV29-1
J: TRBJ2-5
size: -
CDR3: CSVGQKDQETQYF
DNA: TGCAGCGTCGGACAGAAAGACCAAGAGACCCAGTACTTC